A few counts support the clone carrying this T cell receptor (beta chain). Its cognate antigen is unknown. This sample was taken from a study of beta chain features in type 1 diabetes. The investigators reverse transcribed all of the isolated RNA, so they sequenced expressed TCRB transcripts. TCRdb's copy holds only in-frame clones and misses some; the assay was immunoSEQ multiplex PCR. The profile shows a few hundred thousand clones, around 9.6% of them singletons. General study findings and limits: Within each of all four CD4+ subsets, Type 1 diabetes patients had TCRB CDR3s that were moderately but significantly shorter. It was among patients, rather than healthy donors, that naive, central memory and Treg TCRB repertoires appeared more similar.

CDR1 is MDHEN, CDR2 SYDVKM, per germline. There are 11 residues in the CDR3. V shed 4 bases and J shed 5 bases, with 6 bases lying between them. The chain has TRBV28 and TRBJ2-7; D possibly corresponds to TRBD1 (5 bases). The source material was central memory CD4+ T cells from blood. The clonotype comes from a man in his thirties or forties with type 1 diabetes. CDR3 protein: CASSWTNEQYF. CDR3 in DNA: TGTGCCAGCAGTTGGACAAACGAGCAGTACTTC.